These 24 T cell receptor beta chains came from one sample sequenced in a study of patients and donors after allogeneic stem cell transplantation. TCRdb independently ran MiXCR on the RT-PCR reads; one entry per CDR3 protein. In the table there are about a million distinct CDR3 sequences, more than 15% of which are singletons. Sequenced: blood, either unsorted or a sorted T cell fraction (not recorded which). Source of these receptors: a human donor who was either an allogeneic HSCT recipient or a stem cell or donor lymphocyte infusion donor (not recorded which). It is not recorded whose cells these are; they may come from a transplant donor.

This clonotype was seen more than once but under ten times. The chain couples TRBV6-1 to TRBJ1-4, with a weak D call TRBD1 (5 bases). V was pared by 0 bases and J by 2 bases, with 16 bases between. Germline CDR1 and CDR2: MNHNS and SASEGT. CDR3 size: 18 residues. The CDR3 sequence is CASSEALRGLVTNEKLFF. CDR3 nucleotide sequence: TGTGCCAGCAGTGAAGCGCTTCGGGGGTTGGTGACTAATGAAAAACTGTTTTTT.

The chain uses TRBV7-2 and TRBJ2-5; 7 bases match TRBD1. The CDR3 has 14 amino acids. The V gene's germline CDR1 is SGHTA and CDR2 FQGNSA. V shed 2 bases, J shed 2 bases, and the junction held 2 bases outside the gene matches. This CDR3 is CASSLPGQQETQYF. DNA for the CDR3: TGTGCCAGCAGCTTACCGGGACAGCAAGAGACCCAGTACTTC.

This rearrangement joins TRBV5-1 to TRBJ1-2; possible D gene TRBD1, 5 bases. The CDR3 spans 15 residues. Trimming left V 0 bases short and J 4 bases short, with 13 bases between. Germline lookup yields CDR1 SGHRS and CDR2 YFSETQ. CDR3 DNA: TGCGCCAGCAGCTTGGAAGCAGGGCAGGGCTATGGCTACACCTTC. Translated, it gives CASSLEAGQGYGYTF.

This rearrangement joins TRBV4-2 to TRBJ2-7, with TRBD2 matching over 7 bases. V lost 5 bases to trimming and J lost 2 bases; unmatched junction nucleotides: 6. Germline CDR1 is LGHNA and CDR2 is YNFKEQ. The CDR3 is 14 residues long. The CDR3 bases are TGTGCCAGCAGCGAACTAGCGTCAACCTACGAGCAGTACTTC. As protein: CASSELASTYEQYF.

This clonotype was recorded at least ten times. The chain combines TRBV25-1 with TRBJ2-1; D gene uncertain. CDR1 MGHDK and CDR2 SYGVNS come from the germline V gene. The CDR3 consists of 11 residues. V lost 2 bases and J 5 bases, leaving 1 base between the germline ends. CDR3 loop: CASSENNEQFF. CDR3 in DNA: TGTGCCAGCAGTGAAAACAATGAGCAGTTCTTC. Filled out from reference TRBV25-1 and TRBJ2-1, the complete variable domain reads EADIYQTPRYLVIGTGKKITLECSQTMGHDKMYWYQQDPGMELHLIHYSYGVNSTEKGDLSSESTVSRIRTEHFPLTLESARPSHTSQYLCASSENNEQFFGPGTRLTVL.

This clonotype came up many times. The CDR3 region has the DNA TGCAGCGTTCTCGCCAGGGAAATGAACACTGAAGCTTTCTTT. Translation: CSVLAREMNTEAFF. This chain connects TRBV29-1 to TRBJ1-1, with D tentatively TRBD1 (5 bases). This CDR3 has 14 amino acids. Trimming left V 5 bases short and J 0 bases short, with 13 bases between. Germline V lookup: CDR1 SQVTM, CDR2 ANQGSEA. The full variable domain, its missing parts supplied by reference TRBV29-1 and TRBJ1-1, is SAVISQKPSRDICQRGTSLTIQCQVDSQVTMMFWYRQQPGQSLTLIATANQGSEATYESGFVIDKFPISRPNLTFSTLTVSNMSPEDSSIYLCSVLAREMNTEAFFGQGTRLTVV.

This clonotype was counted only a few times. The genes are TRBV5-1 and TRBJ2-5; D possibly matches TRBD1 or TRBD2 (6 bases each). Germline V gives CDR1 SGHRS, CDR2 YFSETQ. V was clipped by 4 bases and J by 5 bases, with 24 bases between them. This CDR3 comprises 17 residues. CDR3 sequence: CASSIFPGTPGGETQYF. In nucleotides, the CDR3 is TGCGCCAGCAGCATATTTCCCGGGACCCCCGGGGGCGAGACCCAGTACTTC.

This rearrangement joins TRBV10-3 to TRBJ2-1; TRBD1 aligns across 7 bases. The V and J ends lost 10 bases and 6 bases, in that order; junction bases with no gene match: 6. CDR3 length equals 12 residues. Germline V gives CDR1 ENHRY, CDR2 SYGVKD. For the CDR3, the DNA is TGTGCCACCATCAACAGGGGCAATGAGCAGTTCTTC. This sequence encodes CATINRGNEQFF.

V gene TRBV7-3 combines with J gene TRBJ2-3, with 10 bases fitting TRBD2. Looked up from germline, CDR1 is SGHTA and CDR2 is FQGTGA. This CDR3 has 17 residues. V shed 5 bases, J shed 1 base, and the junction held 9 bases outside the gene matches. The CDR3 DNA sequence: TGTGCCAGCAGCGTTGCGGCTAGCGGGAGAGGCACAGATACGCAGTATTTT. It translates to CASSVAASGRGTDTQYF. Combining the CDR3 with reference TRBV7-3 and TRBJ2-3 gives the whole variable domain GAGVSQTPSNKVTEKGKYVELRCDPISGHTALYWYRQSLGQGPEFLIYFQGTGAADDSGLPNDRFFAVRPEGSVSTLKIQRTERGDSAVYLCASSVAASGRGTDTQYFGPGTRLTVL.

This rearrangement joins TRBV12-3 or TRBV12-4 to TRBJ1-2, with 7 positions matching TRBD1. There are 13 residues in the CDR3. The junction had 1 base not matched to a gene; V was cut back by 2 bases and J by 4 bases. CDR3 residues: CASSLWDSYGYTF. The CDR3 DNA is TGTGCCAGCAGTTTATGGGACAGCTATGGCTACACCTTC.

The V and J genes are TRBV6-5 and TRBJ2-3; 7 bases are a match to TRBD2. CDR1 is MNHEY, CDR2 SVGAGI, per germline. Trimming took 0 bases from V and 3 from J; bases not matched to a gene: 12. The CDR3 runs to 18 residues. The CDR3 sequence: CASSYSGTSGVWTDTQYF. For the CDR3, the DNA is TGTGCCAGCAGTTACTCCGGGACCAGCGGGGTGTGGACAGATACGCAGTATTTT.

This clonotype was observed a few times. The chain employs TRBV20-1 and TRBJ2-1; 14 bases line up with TRBD2. From germline, CDR1 is DFQATT and CDR2 SNEGSKA (reference sequence). J gave up 14 bases and V 0 bases, and 6 bases lay outside the gene matches. This CDR3 is 14 amino acids long. CDR3: CSAREQTSGRAEFF. The CDR3 DNA sequence: TGCAGTGCTAGAGAACAGACTAGCGGGAGGGCCGAGTTCTTC.

This clonotype showed up many times. The chain recombines TRBV10-3 with TRBJ2-1, with TRBD1 identical over 7 bases. The CDR3 contains 15 residues. With V trimmed by 7 bases and J by 4 bases, 10 bases remained unmatched. Per germline, CDR1 ENHRY and CDR2 SYGVKD. In nucleotides, the CDR3 is TGTGCCATCAACCTACTTTCGGACAGGTACAATGAGCAGTTCTTC. Translating gives CAINLLSDRYNEQFF.

This clonotype has just a few counts. The chain combines TRBV5-4 with TRBJ2-1; unclear D gene. The CDR3 runs 14 residues. Germline values: CDR1 SGHNT, CDR2 YYREEE (reference sequence). V lost 2 bases to trimming and J lost 3 bases, with 9 bases between them. DNA of the CDR3: TGTGCCAGCAGCTTCGGGCAGTTCTACAATGAGCAGTTCTTC. The encoded protein is CASSFGQFYNEQFF.

This clonotype was counted many times. The V and J genes are TRBV28 and TRBJ2-7; D possibly corresponds to TRBD1 (5 bases). This CDR3 region has 13 residues. Germline V lookup: CDR1 MDHEN, CDR2 SYDVKM. Trimming left V 6 bases short and J 0 bases short, with 9 bases between. Written as DNA, the CDR3 is TGTGCCAGCAGACAGGTCAGCTCCTACGAGCAGTACTTC. Translating gives CASRQVSSYEQYF.

This clonotype has more than one count but fewer than ten. This chain links TRBV6-2 or TRBV6-3 with TRBJ1-2; D uncertain. V was trimmed by 5 bases and J by 7 bases, leaving 14 bases between them. Germline CDR1 is MNHEY and CDR2 is SVGEGT. The CDR3 loop spans 13 amino acids. The CDR3 here is CASSSTGRPGYTF. Here the CDR3 DNA reads TGTGCCAGCAGTAGTACCGGAAGGCCTGGCTACACCTTC.

V and J are TRBV6-1 and TRBJ2-1; 10 nucleotides line up with TRBD2. The CDR3 totals 17 residues. The germline V gene encodes CDR1 MNHNS and CDR2 SASEGT. V shed 7 bases, J shed 4 bases, and the junction held 13 bases outside the gene matches. CDR3 in amino acids: CASNASGGWRRYNEQFF. For the CDR3, the DNA is TGTGCCAGCAATGCTAGCGGGGGTTGGCGGAGGTACAATGAGCAGTTCTTC.

This clonotype has only a few counts. V gene TRBV27 combines with J gene TRBJ1-1; possible D gene TRBD1, 5 bases. Trimming pared 4 bases from V and 1 base from J, leaving 13 bases between. The CDR3 extends over 15 amino acids. Per the germline V gene, CDR1 is MNHEY and CDR2 is SMNVEV (reference sequence). The CDR3 DNA reads TGTGCCAGCAGTTCACGACAAGGGGCGAACACTGAAGCTTTCTTT. Protein: CASSSRQGANTEAFF.

The chain carries TRBV9 and TRBJ2-5; 8 nucleotides line up with TRBD2. Germline V gene data show CDR1 as SGDLS and CDR2 as YYNGEE. The J segment lost 5 bases and the V segment lost 4 bases, leaving 7 bases of the junction unmatched. This CDR3 contains 14 residues. The CDR3 nucleotides are TGTGCCAGCAGCACTAGCGGCCCGAAGGAGACCCAGTACTTC. This codes for CASSTSGPKETQYF. The whole variable domain, remainder taken from reference TRBV9 and TRBJ2-5, is DSGVTQTPKHLITATGQRVTLRCSPRSGDLSVYWYQQSLDQGLQFLIQYYNGEERAKGNILERFSAQQFPDLHSELNLSSLELGDSALYFCASSTSGPKETQYFGPGTRLLVL.

This sequence joins TRBV19 and TRBJ1-5, with D perhaps matching TRBD1 (5 bases). Germline loops: CDR1 LNHDA, CDR2 SQIVND (reference sequence). The V end lost 10 bases, the J end lost 7 bases, and 17 bases lay between the germline ends. The CDR3 runs to 13 residues. As DNA, the CDR3 is TGTGCCACCTCTCGGAGGGGTGGCCAGCCCCAGCATTTT. This codes for CATSRRGGQPQHF.

The V call is TRBV12-3 or TRBV12-4, the J call TRBJ2-4; the D is unclear. The CDR3 is made up of 12 amino acids. The germline V and J ends were trimmed by 6 bases and 8 bases, with 11 bases remaining between them. The CDR3 protein is CASSLTRDIQYF. DNA of the CDR3: TGTGCCAGCAGCCTCACAAGAGACATTCAGTACTTC.

This clonotype was counted a few times. The rearrangement uses TRBV15 and TRBJ1-2, with a weak D call TRBD1 (6 bases). V gave up 2 bases and J gave up 5 bases, with 15 bases separating them. Germline CDR1 and CDR2: LNHNV and YYDKDF (reference sequence). This CDR3 contains 15 residues. The CDR3 sequence is CATSRRQVPGYGYTF. CDR3 nucleotide sequence: TGTGCCACCAGCAGAAGACAGGTCCCTGGATATGGCTACACCTTC.

For the CDR3, the DNA is TGCGCCAGCAGCCAAGATTACTTTCTAGTAGTGAACACTGAAGCTTTCTTT. The encoded protein is CASSQDYFLVVNTEAFF. This chain uses TRBV4-1 with TRBJ1-1; D unresolved. Germline CDR1 and CDR2: MGHRA and YSYEKL. This CDR3 spans 17 amino acids. V lost 0 bases, J lost 0 bases, and 14 bases lay in between.

Only a few counts were recorded for this clonotype. A read error may be the cause here, since a much bigger clone is one base away. The chain links TRBV5-1 to TRBJ2-3, with D possibly being TRBD1 or TRBD2 (6 bases each). Germline loops: CDR1 SGHRS, CDR2 YFSETQ. The CDR3 has 14 residues. V was shortened by 4 bases and J by 0 bases, with 9 bases between the two germline ends. As DNA, the CDR3 is TGCGCCAGCAGCACAGGGACTAGCACAGATACGCAGTATTTT. Residues: CASSTGTSTDTQYF. Full variable domain (outside the CDR3, taken from reference TRBV5-1 and TRBJ2-3): KAGVTQTPRYLIKTRGQQVTLSCSPISGHRSVSWYQQTPGQGLQFLFEYFSETQRNKGNFPGRFSGRQFSNSRSEMNVSTLELGDSALYLCASSTGTSTDTQYFGPGTRLTVL.